This T cell receptor (beta chain) appears in the sequencing data of a study of T cells in localized non-small cell lung cancer. Notes on the study in general: Higher blood T cell density tracked longer overall survival.

The data were produced by immunoSEQ multiplex PCR, yet TCRdb's version contains in-frame clones alone and is incomplete. The top ten clones hold under 6% of a sample with 25,000 to 35,000 clones, over 80% of them seen once. In regard to this clone: Its specificity is unknown.

The germline V and J ends were trimmed by 8 bases and 5 bases, with 9 bases remaining between them. Germline loops: CDR1 MDHEN, CDR2 SYDVKM. The CDR3 is 11 amino acids. The clonotype was recovered from a man aged 40 to 69 with stage II lung adenocarcinoma. The sequencing used PBMCs, collected before any cancer treatment. The V call is TRBV28, the J call TRBJ1-1; D might be TRBD1 (5 bases). The CDR3, as DNA: TGTGCCAGCGGGGGGAGGACTGAAGCTTTCTTT. It codes for CASGGRTEAFF.